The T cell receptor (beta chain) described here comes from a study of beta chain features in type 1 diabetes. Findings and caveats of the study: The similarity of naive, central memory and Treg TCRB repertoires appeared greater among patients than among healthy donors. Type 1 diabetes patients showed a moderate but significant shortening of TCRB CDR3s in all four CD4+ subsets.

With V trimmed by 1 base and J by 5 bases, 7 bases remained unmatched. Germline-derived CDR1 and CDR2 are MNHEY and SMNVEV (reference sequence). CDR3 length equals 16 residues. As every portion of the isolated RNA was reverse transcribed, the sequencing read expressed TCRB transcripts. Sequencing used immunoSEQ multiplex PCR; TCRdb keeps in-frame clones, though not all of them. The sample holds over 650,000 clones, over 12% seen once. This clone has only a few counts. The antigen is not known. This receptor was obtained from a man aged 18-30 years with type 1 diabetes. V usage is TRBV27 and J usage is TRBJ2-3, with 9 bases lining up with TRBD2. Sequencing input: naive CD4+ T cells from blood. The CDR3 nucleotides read TGTGCCAGCAGTTTATTTGGAGCGGGGGGCCGAGATACGCAGTATTTT. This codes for CASSLFGAGGRDTQYF.